The next 20 T cell receptor beta chains were all read from a single sample in a study of blood T cell repertoires in COVID-19. TCRdb's copy holds only in-frame clones and misses some; the assay was immunoSEQ multiplex PCR. Altogether about 180,000 clones are present, roughly 89% being singletons, with the ten largest covering over 2%. The sequenced material came from PBMCs or T cells enriched from blood (not recorded which). The receptors were sampled from a woman aged 40 to 50 with acute COVID-19.

This chain connects TRBV7-8 to TRBJ1-5, with a weak D call TRBD1 (6 bases). Germline CDR1 and CDR2: SGHVS and FQNEAQ. V lost 1 base and J lost 5, with 9 bases in between. This CDR3 is 14 amino acids long. CDR3 region: CASSLDEGDQPQHF. In nucleotides, the CDR3 is TGTGCCAGCAGCTTAGACGAGGGGGATCAGCCCCAGCATTTT. The variable domain in full, completed from reference TRBV7-8 and TRBJ1-5, reads GAGVSQSPRYKVAKRGQDVALRCDPISGHVSLFWYQQALGQGPEFLTYFQNEAQLDKSGLPSDRFFAERPEGSVSTLKIQRTQQEDSAVYLCASSLDEGDQPQHFGDGTRLSIL.

The chain links TRBV7-2 to TRBJ2-1, with D possibly matching TRBD1 (6 bases). Trimming pared 2 bases from V and 8 bases from J, leaving 19 bases between. Per germline, CDR1 SGHTA and CDR2 FQGNSA. The CDR3 spans 16 residues. As DNA, the CDR3 is TGTGCCAGCAGCTTAATGGCCAGGGGCCCTTGGGATGAGCAGTTCTTC. It specifies CASSLMARGPWDEQFF.

The gene calls are TRBV18 and TRBJ1-2; 7 nucleotides agree with TRBD1. Germline-derived CDR1 and CDR2 are KGHSH and LQKENI. After removal of 3 bases from V and 6 bases from J, the junction contained 7 bases not matched to a gene. CDR3 length: 14 amino acids. CDR3 amino acids: CASSPVEGGHGYTF. CDR3 nucleotides: TGTGCCAGCTCACCCGTTGAAGGGGGCCATGGCTACACCTTC.

The chain links TRBV24-1 to TRBJ2-7; D not resolved. The CDR3 sequence is 18 residues long. Trimming removed 0 bases at V and 0 bases at J, with 17 bases between. Germline values: CDR1 KGHDR, CDR2 SFDVKD. CDR3 coding DNA: TGTGCCACCAGTGATTTGCCCCTCATCTGCAGGAACTCCTACGAGCAGTACTTC. Translation: CATSDLPLICRNSYEQYF.

The chain couples TRBV7-9 to TRBJ2-2, with D perhaps TRBD1 (6 bases). Trimming took 6 bases from V and 7 from J, leaving 15 bases between them. Per the germline V gene, CDR1 is SEHNR and CDR2 is FQNEAQ (reference sequence). The CDR3 covers 14 residues. The CDR3 DNA reads as TGTGCCAGCAGAGAGAGGGGGATCGGCGGGGAGCTGTTTTTT. It yields the protein CASRERGIGGELFF.

V is TRBV27 and J is TRBJ2-1, with 10 bases that match TRBD1. Germline V gives CDR1 MNHEY, CDR2 SMNVEV (reference sequence). The CDR3 sequence is 16 residues long. Trimming took 6 bases from V and 8 from J; bases not matched to a gene: 13. The chain's CDR3 is CASRYWGQGINYEQFF. The CDR3 nucleotides read TGTGCCAGCAGATACTGGGGACAGGGGATTAACTATGAGCAGTTCTTC.

The chain links TRBV6-5 to TRBJ1-6; 12 nucleotides agree with TRBD1. Germline V gene lookup returns CDR1 MNHEY and CDR2 SVGAGI. V trimming: 8 bases; J trimming: 10 bases; junction bases outside the gene matches: 3. The CDR3 is 13 amino acids. CDR3 sequence reads: CASGGTGGSPLHF. CDR3 nucleotides: TGTGCCAGCGGAGGGACAGGGGGCTCACCCCTCCACTTT.

V gene TRBV7-6 combines with J gene TRBJ1-4; TRBD1 might be the D (5 bases). The CDR3 totals 14 residues. With 0 bases removed from V and 6 bases from J, the gap between germline ends came to 8 bases. CDR1 SGHVS and CDR2 FNYEAQ come from the germline V gene. The DNA of the CDR3 is TGTGCCAGCAGCTTAGCAGGGGCTGATGAAAAACTGTTTTTT. Its protein is CASSLAGADEKLFF.

The gene calls are TRBV18 and TRBJ2-3, with 7 bases fitting TRBD1. Germline values: CDR1 KGHSH, CDR2 LQKENI. After removal of 5 bases from V and 2 bases from J, the junction contained 7 bases not matched to a gene. This CDR3 comprises 15 residues. The CDR3 DNA is TGTGCCAGCTCAGGCGGCAGGGGGATCACAGATACGCAGTATTTT. Its translation is CASSGGRGITDTQYF.

V and J are TRBV4-1 and TRBJ2-2; 7 bases fit TRBD2. There are 14 residues in the CDR3. V was clipped by 0 bases and J by 6 bases; unmatched bases: 1. Per germline, CDR1 MGHRA and CDR2 YSYEKL. The CDR3 DNA is TGCGCCAGCAGCCAAGAAGCGGGGCCCGGGGAGCTGTTTTTT. Amino acids: CASSQEAGPGELFF.

This chain connects TRBV5-1 to TRBJ2-5; possibly TRBD1 for D (6 bases). Germline V lookup: CDR1 SGHRS, CDR2 YFSETQ. The CDR3 loop spans 13 amino acids. V gave up 5 bases and J gave up 5 bases, with 13 bases separating them. CDR3 residues: CASRITGYETQYF. The CDR3 DNA reads as TGCGCCAGCAGAATTACAGGGTACGAGACCCAGTACTTC.

This rearrangement joins TRBV21-1 to TRBJ2-7; the table gives TRBD1 as D, unverified against the DNA. TRBV21-1 is noted as a pseudogene. The CDR3 runs to 20 residues. The CDR3, as DNA: TGTGCCAGCAGCAAAGGGAAAAAAGCGCCCTTCGGGGACAGGGCCTACGAGCAGTACTTC. Its protein product is CASSKGKKAPFGDRAYEQYF.

The chain employs TRBV19 and TRBJ2-3; 11 bases are shared with TRBD2. V dropped 2 bases and J dropped 4; count of bases not matched to a gene: 5. This CDR3 is built from 16 residues. Germline loops: CDR1 LNHDA, CDR2 SQIVND (reference sequence). CDR3 nucleotide sequence: TGTGCCAGTAGTATAACCGGGACTAGCGGAGCAGATACGCAGTATTTT. The encoded protein is CASSITGTSGADTQYF. Supplemented by reference TRBV19 and TRBJ2-3, the full variable domain reads DGGITQSPKYLFRKEGQNVTLSCEQNLNHDAMYWYRQDPGQGLRLIYYSQIVNDFQKGDIAEGYSVSREKKESFPLTVTSAQKNPTAFYLCASSITGTSGADTQYFGPGTRLTVL.

V is TRBV5-5 and J is TRBJ1-1, with TRBD1 as a possible D gene (5 bases). Germline CDR1 and CDR2: SGHKS and YYEKEE (reference sequence). V lost 4 bases and J 0 bases, leaving 10 bases between the germline ends. The CDR3 totals 14 residues. CDR3 sequence (DNA): TGTGCCAGCAGCCCCAGGGTGGTGAACACTGAAGCTTTCTTT. Its protein is CASSPRVVNTEAFF. Combining the CDR3 with reference TRBV5-5 and TRBJ1-1 gives the whole variable domain DAGVTQSPTHLIKTRGQQVTLRCSPISGHKSVSWYQQVLGQGPQFIFQYYEKEERGRGNFPDRFSARQFPNYSSELNVNALLLGDSALYLCASSPRVVNTEAFFGQGTRLTVV.

V and J are TRBV28 and TRBJ2-2; no clear D. V lost 6 bases, J lost 2 bases, and 4 bases lay in between. The CDR3 is made up of 12 amino acids. Germline CDR1 is MDHEN and CDR2 is SYDVKM. The CDR3 DNA follows: TGTGCCAGCAGCCCTAACACCGGGGAGCTGTTTTTT. Its protein product is CASSPNTGELFF.

The V and J genes are TRBV5-1 and TRBJ2-3; the D is unclear. Germline assignment: CDR1 SGHRS and CDR2 YFSETQ. V lost 0 bases, J lost 2 bases, and 13 bases lay in between. The CDR3 runs 16 residues. In DNA, the CDR3 is TGCGCCAGCAGCTTGGTGCTGACTGCCGCCACAGATACGCAGTATTTT. It encodes CASSLVLTAATDTQYF.

The chain uses TRBV7-2 and TRBJ2-7; 11 nucleotides align to TRBD1. The CDR3 consists of 15 residues. The germline gives CDR1 SGHTA, CDR2 FQGNSA. V was clipped by 5 bases and J by 2 bases; unmatched bases: 5. The CDR3 loop reads CASSIRTGGPYEQYF. The CDR3 coding sequence is TGTGCCAGCAGCATTAGGACAGGGGGCCCCTACGAGCAGTACTTC.

The rearrangement links TRBV5-5 to TRBJ2-5; TRBD1 agrees at 7 bases. The CDR3 is made up of 15 amino acids. Trimming cost V 4 bases and J 5 bases; bases outside gene matches: 11. The germline V gene has CDR1 SGHKS and CDR2 YYEKEE (reference sequence). The CDR3 spells CASSRITGDLETQYF. Here the CDR3 DNA reads TGTGCCAGCAGCCGAATTACAGGGGATCTGGAGACCCAGTACTTC.

The genes are TRBV20-1 and TRBJ2-7; no clear D. The CDR3 is 11 residues long. From germline, CDR1 is DFQATT and CDR2 SNEGSKA (reference sequence). The V gene lost 6 bases and the J gene lost 4 bases, with 10 bases spanning the gap. CDR3 nucleotide sequence: TGCAGTGCCCGGTCCCGTTACGAGCAGTACTTC. Translated: CSARSRYEQYF.

This clone has just one count. The V gene is TRBV28, the J gene TRBJ1-6; D not certain. The germline CDR1 and CDR2 sequences are MDHEN and SYDVKM. V was pared by 11 bases and J by 9 bases, with 17 bases between. CDR3 length equals 13 residues. The CDR3 sequence is CAHPRVRASPLHF. The CDR3, as DNA: TGTGCCCACCCCCGGGTGCGAGCTTCACCCCTCCACTTT. Combining the CDR3 with reference TRBV28 and TRBJ1-6 gives the whole variable domain DVKVTQSSRYLVKRTGEKVFLECVQDMDHENMFWYRQDPGLGLRLIYFSYDVKMKEKGDIPEGYSVSREKKERFSLILESASTNQTSMYLCAHPRVRASPLHFGNGTRLTVT.